One and the same sample provided the 10 T cell receptor beta chains below, sequenced in a study of T cell changes during pregnancy in multiple sclerosis. TCRdb's table, derived via immunoSEQ multiplex PCR, lists solely in-frame clones and lacks some. The table lists under 50,000 clones, about 90% of them singletons. Sequencing was performed on CD4+ T cells from peripheral blood mononuclear cells, taken before pregnancy. The origin of the receptors is a female donor with multiple sclerosis, enrolled in a pregnancy study.

This chain connects TRBV4-2 to TRBJ1-2; maybe TRBD1 (6 bases). Germline V gene data show CDR1 as LGHNA and CDR2 as YNFKEQ. This CDR3 has 18 residues. Between the trimmed V and J ends, which lost 0 bases and 7 bases, there was a span of 24 bases. The CDR3 is CASSQDRGHGWVSRGYTF. CDR3 nucleotide sequence: TGTGCCAGCAGCCAAGATCGGGGACACGGTTGGGTGTCTCGTGGCTACACCTTC.

CDR3 amino acids: CASKTSGGTTNEQFF. The DNA of the CDR3 is TGTGCCAGCAAAACTAGCGGGGGGACCACCAATGAGCAGTTCTTC. This rearrangement joins TRBV5-6 to TRBJ2-1; 12 bases are a match to TRBD2. Germline V gene sequence: CDR1 SGHDT, CDR2 YYEEEE. This CDR3 comprises 15 residues. V shed 6 bases and J 6 bases; nucleotides not matched to a gene: 7.

This chain connects TRBV4-2 to TRBJ2-3, with 9 bases aligning to TRBD2. Germline trimming cut 0 bases from V and 5 bases from J; bases unmatched to any gene: 9. CDR1 and CDR2 from the germline V gene are LGHNA and YNFKEQ. The CDR3 runs to 17 residues. In DNA, the CDR3 is TGTGCCAGCAGCCAAGATCTGACTAGCGGAGGCGGAGATACGCAGTATTTT. Amino acid sequence: CASSQDLTSGGGDTQYF.

The V and J genes are TRBV7-2 and TRBJ2-4, with TRBD1 identical over 7 bases. This CDR3 contains 14 residues. Germline CDR1 and CDR2: SGHTA and FQGNSA. The J segment lost 9 bases and the V segment lost 4 bases, leaving 9 bases of the junction unmatched. The CDR3 protein is CASSSTTGVGIQYF. The CDR3 DNA sequence: TGTGCCAGCAGCTCGACTACAGGGGTGGGCATTCAGTACTTC. Combining the CDR3 with reference TRBV7-2 and TRBJ2-4 gives the whole variable domain GAGVSQSPSNKVTEKGKDVELRCDPISGHTALYWYRQSLGQGLEFLIYFQGNSAPDKSGLPSDRFSAERTGGSVSTLTIQRTQQEDSAVYLCASSSTTGVGIQYFGAGTRLSVL.

The chain combines TRBV9 with TRBJ1-1, with 8 bases fitting TRBD1. Germline V gene data show CDR1 as SGDLS and CDR2 as YYNGEE. The CDR3 length is 14 residues. V lost 1 base and J lost 1; bases outside the gene matches: 0. The CDR3 DNA follows: TGTGCCAGCAGCGTACAGGGGGCGAACACTGAAGCTTTCTTT. This encodes CASSVQGANTEAFF.

This clone was counted a single time. This rearrangement joins TRBV28 to TRBJ2-1, with TRBD1 identical over 7 bases. Germline loops: CDR1 MDHEN, CDR2 SYDVKM. The CDR3 spans 16 residues. After removal of 4 bases from V and 0 bases from J, the junction contained 6 bases not matched to a gene. Written as DNA, the CDR3 is TGTGCCAGCAGTTCCCGGACAGGCAACTCCTACAATGAGCAGTTCTTC. Translation: CASSSRTGNSYNEQFF.

The J gene is TRBJ2-1, the V gene TRBV7-2; D uncertain. The CDR3 spans 15 residues. CDR1 and CDR2 from the germline V gene are SGHTA and FQGNSA. With 5 bases removed from V and 8 bases from J, the gap between germline ends came to 19 bases. This chain's CDR3 is CASSLPWAQADEQFF. CDR3 coding DNA: TGTGCCAGCAGCCTCCCTTGGGCCCAGGCCGATGAGCAGTTCTTC.

J is TRBJ2-3 and V is TRBV5-4; 8 positions match TRBD1. J lost 5 bases, V lost 2 bases, and 13 bases had no gene match. Germline V lookup: CDR1 SGHNT, CDR2 YYREEE (reference sequence). This CDR3 contains 17 residues. DNA for the CDR3: TGTGCCAGCAGCTTCGGTTCTAGACAGGGGATGATAGATACGCAGTATTTT. Residues: CASSFGSRQGMIDTQYF.

CDR3 sequence (DNA): TGTGCCAGCAAAGTACCAAACCCGGGTGGCTACACCTTC. Its protein is CASKVPNPGGYTF. The chain links TRBV28 to TRBJ1-2; no definite D call. Germline V gives CDR1 MDHEN, CDR2 SYDVKM. The V gene lost 7 bases and the J gene lost 7 bases, with 16 bases spanning the gap. The CDR3 length is 13 residues.

The gene calls are TRBV19 and TRBJ2-5; 8 bases map to TRBD2. V shed 5 bases and J 4 bases; nucleotides not matched to a gene: 6. The V gene's germline CDR1 is LNHDA and CDR2 SQIVND (reference sequence). This CDR3 spans 14 amino acids. CDR3: CASSSIAGLETQYF. DNA of the CDR3: TGTGCCAGTAGTTCCATAGCGGGACTAGAGACCCAGTACTTC.